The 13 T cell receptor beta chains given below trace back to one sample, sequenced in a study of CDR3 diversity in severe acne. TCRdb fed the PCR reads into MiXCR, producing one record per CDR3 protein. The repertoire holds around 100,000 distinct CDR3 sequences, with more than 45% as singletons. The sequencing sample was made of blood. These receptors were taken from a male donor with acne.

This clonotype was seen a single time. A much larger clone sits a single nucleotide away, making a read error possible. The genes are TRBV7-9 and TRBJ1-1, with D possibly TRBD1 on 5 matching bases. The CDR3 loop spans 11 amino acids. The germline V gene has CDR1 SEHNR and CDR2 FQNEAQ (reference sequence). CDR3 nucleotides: TGTGCCAGCAGCTCGGACACCAAAGCTCTCTTT. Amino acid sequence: CASSSDTKALF.

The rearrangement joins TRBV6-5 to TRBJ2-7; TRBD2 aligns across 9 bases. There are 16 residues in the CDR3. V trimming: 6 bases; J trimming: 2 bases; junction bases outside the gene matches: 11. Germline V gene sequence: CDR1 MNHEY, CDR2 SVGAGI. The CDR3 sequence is CASRDTFSGSPYEQYF. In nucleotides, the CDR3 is TGTGCCAGCAGAGATACATTTAGCGGGAGTCCCTACGAGCAGTACTTC.

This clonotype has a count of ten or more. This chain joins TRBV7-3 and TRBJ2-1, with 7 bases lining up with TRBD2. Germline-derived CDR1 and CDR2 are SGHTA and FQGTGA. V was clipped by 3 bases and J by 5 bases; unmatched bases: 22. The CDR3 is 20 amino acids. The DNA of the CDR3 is TGTGCCAGCAGCTTCCGGACAATGATCCGACTAGCCCCCGGGAACAATGAGCAGTTCTTC. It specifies CASSFRTMIRLAPGNNEQFF.

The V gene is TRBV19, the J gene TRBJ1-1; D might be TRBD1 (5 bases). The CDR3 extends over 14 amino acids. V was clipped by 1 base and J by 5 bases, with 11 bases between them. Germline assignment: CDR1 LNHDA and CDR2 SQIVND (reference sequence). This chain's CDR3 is CASSIGDQRTEAFF. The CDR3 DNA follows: TGTGCCAGTAGTATAGGGGACCAGCGAACTGAAGCTTTCTTT.

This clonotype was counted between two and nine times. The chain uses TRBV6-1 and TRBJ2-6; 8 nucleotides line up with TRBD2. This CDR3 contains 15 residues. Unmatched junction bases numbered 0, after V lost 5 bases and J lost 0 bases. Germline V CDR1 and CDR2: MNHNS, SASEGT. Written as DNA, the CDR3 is TGTGCCAGCAGTAGCGGGAGCTCTGGGGCCAACGTCCTGACTTTC. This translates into CASSSGSSGANVLTF.

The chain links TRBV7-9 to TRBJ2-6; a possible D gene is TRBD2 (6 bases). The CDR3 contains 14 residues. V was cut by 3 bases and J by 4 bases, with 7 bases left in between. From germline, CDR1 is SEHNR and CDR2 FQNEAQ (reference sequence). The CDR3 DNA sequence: TGTGCCAGCAGCTTGGGGAGGGGGGCCAACGTCCTGACTTTC. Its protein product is CASSLGRGANVLTF.

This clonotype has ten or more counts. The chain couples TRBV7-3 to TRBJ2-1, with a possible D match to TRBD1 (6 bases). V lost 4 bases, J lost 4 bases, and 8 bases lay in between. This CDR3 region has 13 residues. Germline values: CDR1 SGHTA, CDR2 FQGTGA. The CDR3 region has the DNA TGTGCCAGCAGCTGGACAGATTACAATGAGCAGTTCTTC. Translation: CASSWTDYNEQFF.

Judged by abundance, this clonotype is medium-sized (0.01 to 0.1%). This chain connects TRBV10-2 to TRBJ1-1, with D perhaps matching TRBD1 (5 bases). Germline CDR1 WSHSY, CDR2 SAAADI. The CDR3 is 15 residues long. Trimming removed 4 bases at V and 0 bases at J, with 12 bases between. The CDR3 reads CASSGQGGMNTEAFF. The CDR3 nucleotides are TGCGCCAGCAGTGGTCAGGGCGGTATGAACACTGAAGCTTTCTTT.

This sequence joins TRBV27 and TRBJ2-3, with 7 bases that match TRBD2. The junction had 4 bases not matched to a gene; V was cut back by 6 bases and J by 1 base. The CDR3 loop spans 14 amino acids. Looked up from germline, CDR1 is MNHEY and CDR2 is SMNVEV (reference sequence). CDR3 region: CASRREWRTDTQYF. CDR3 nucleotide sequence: TGTGCCAGCAGGCGGGAGTGGCGCACAGATACGCAGTATTTT.

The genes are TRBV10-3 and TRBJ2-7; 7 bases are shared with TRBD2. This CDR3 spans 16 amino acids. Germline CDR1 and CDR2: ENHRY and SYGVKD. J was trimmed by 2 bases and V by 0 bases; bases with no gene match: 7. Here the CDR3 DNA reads TGTGCCATCAGTGAGTCCCGAGCGGGAAGGCCCTACGAGCAGTACTTC. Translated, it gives CAISESRAGRPYEQYF.

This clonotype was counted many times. CDR3 loop: CSARVSGGSYEQYF. The CDR3 DNA reads TGCAGTGCTAGAGTCTCCGGCGGCTCCTACGAGCAGTACTTC. V gene TRBV20-1 combines with J gene TRBJ2-7; no clear D gene. Trimming took 1 base from V and 0 from J, leaving 10 bases between them. CDR1 is DFQATT and CDR2 is SNEGSKA in the germline V gene (reference sequence). The CDR3 is 14 amino acids.

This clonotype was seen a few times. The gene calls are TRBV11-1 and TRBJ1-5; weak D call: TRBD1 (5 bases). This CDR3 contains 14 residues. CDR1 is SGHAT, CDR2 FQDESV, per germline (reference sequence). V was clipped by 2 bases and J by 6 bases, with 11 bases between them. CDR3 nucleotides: TGTGCCAGCAGCTTATCAGGGTGGGGTCAGCCCCAGCATTTT. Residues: CASSLSGWGQPQHF.

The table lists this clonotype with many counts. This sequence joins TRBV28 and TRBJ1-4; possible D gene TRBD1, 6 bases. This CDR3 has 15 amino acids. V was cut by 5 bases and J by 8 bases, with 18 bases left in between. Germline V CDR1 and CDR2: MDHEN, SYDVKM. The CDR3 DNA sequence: TGTGCCAGCAGTAGCCTGGGGGGAGGGGGAGAAAAACTGTTTTTT. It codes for CASSSLGGGGEKLFF.